Each of the 6 T cell receptor beta chains below was sequenced from the same sample in a study of cytomegalovirus exposure and HLA in healthy donors. The PCR ran on 60 Vbeta and 13 Jbeta primers. Only in-frame clones appear in the TCRdb table, and some are missing; sequencing was by immunoSEQ multiplex PCR. Found here are over 120,000 clones, roughly 9.8% of them singletons; the top ten hold roughly 2%. Sequences were obtained from PBMCs. The receptors were sampled from a man aged 50-59 years in good health and CMV-seronegative.

CDR3 residues: CASSLDGTSGNTDTQYF. As DNA, the CDR3 is TGCGCCAGCAGCTTGGATGGGACTAGCGGGAACACAGATACGCAGTATTTT. The genes are TRBV5-1 and TRBJ2-3, with TRBD2 matching over 13 bases. Germline V gene data show CDR1 as SGHRS and CDR2 as YFSETQ. The V segment lost 0 bases and the J segment 2 bases; nucleotides outside the gene matches: 3. The CDR3 extends over 17 amino acids.

A few counts support this clone. The V gene is TRBV7-9, the J gene TRBJ2-3; D not resolved. The CDR3 consists of 11 residues. Trimming cost V 5 bases and J 2 bases, with 2 bases left between them. The V gene's germline CDR1 is SEHNR and CDR2 FQNEAQ (reference sequence). The CDR3 region has the DNA TGTGCCAGCAGCCTCACAGATACGCAGTATTTT. This sequence encodes CASSLTDTQYF.

This chain connects TRBV5-4 to TRBJ2-1; 8 nucleotides match TRBD2. V was pared by 4 bases and J by 0 bases, with 3 bases of the junction left unmatched. The CDR3 runs to 15 residues. From germline, CDR1 is SGHNT and CDR2 YYREEE (reference sequence). The CDR3 region has the DNA TGTGCCAGCAGCCCCCGGGGGGGCTCCTACAATGAGCAGTTCTTC. Its translation is CASSPRGGSYNEQFF.

In its sample, this clone was seen a few times. The chain's CDR3 is CASSSYYEQYF. Here the CDR3 DNA reads TGTGCCAGCAGTTCCTACTACGAGCAGTACTTC. The rearrangement joins TRBV28 to TRBJ2-7; D uncertain. V lost 4 bases to trimming and J lost 3 bases, with 4 bases between them. The V gene's germline CDR1 is MDHEN and CDR2 SYDVKM. The CDR3 consists of 11 residues.

The chain links TRBV5-4 to TRBJ1-3; no definite D call. Trimming pared 0 bases from V and 2 bases from J, leaving 9 bases between. The CDR3 extends over 15 amino acids. CDR1 and CDR2 (germline): SGHNT, YYREEE (reference sequence). Written as DNA, the CDR3 is TGTGCCAGCAGCTTGGACATCAAGACTGGAAACACCATATATTTT. Translated, it gives CASSLDIKTGNTIYF.

The chain combines TRBV5-4 with TRBJ1-2; 7 positions agree with TRBD1. Germline CDR1 SGHNT, CDR2 YYREEE (reference sequence). This CDR3 is 13 amino acids long. After removal of 3 bases from V and 8 bases from J, the junction contained 7 bases not matched to a gene. CDR3 in DNA: TGTGCCAGCAGCTCTGGACAGGAGAGGGGCTACACCTTC. Translated, it gives CASSSGQERGYTF. Full variable domain (outside the CDR3, taken from reference TRBV5-4 and TRBJ1-2): ETGVTQSPTHLIKTRGQQVTLRCSSQSGHNTVSWYQQALGQGPQFIFQYYREEENGRGNFPPRFSGLQFPNYSSELNVNALELDDSALYLCASSSGQERGYTFGSGTRLTVV.